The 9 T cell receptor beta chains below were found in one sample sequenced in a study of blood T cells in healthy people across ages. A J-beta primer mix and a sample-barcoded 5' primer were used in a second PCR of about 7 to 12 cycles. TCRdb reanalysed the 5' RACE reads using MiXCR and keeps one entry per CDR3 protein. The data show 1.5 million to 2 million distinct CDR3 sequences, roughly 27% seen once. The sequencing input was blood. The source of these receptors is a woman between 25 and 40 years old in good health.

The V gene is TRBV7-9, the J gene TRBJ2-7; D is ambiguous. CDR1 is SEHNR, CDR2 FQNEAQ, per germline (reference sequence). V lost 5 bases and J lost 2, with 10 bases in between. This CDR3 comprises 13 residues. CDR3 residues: CASSPVFTYEQYF. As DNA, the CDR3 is TGTGCCAGCAGCCCAGTATTTACCTACGAGCAGTACTTC.

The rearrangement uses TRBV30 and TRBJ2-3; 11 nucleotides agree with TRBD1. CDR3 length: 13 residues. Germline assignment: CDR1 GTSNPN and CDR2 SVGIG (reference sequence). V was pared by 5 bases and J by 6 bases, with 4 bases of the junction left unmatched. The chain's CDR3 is CAWGTGGSDTQYF. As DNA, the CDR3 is TGTGCCTGGGGGACAGGGGGTTCCGATACGCAGTATTTT.

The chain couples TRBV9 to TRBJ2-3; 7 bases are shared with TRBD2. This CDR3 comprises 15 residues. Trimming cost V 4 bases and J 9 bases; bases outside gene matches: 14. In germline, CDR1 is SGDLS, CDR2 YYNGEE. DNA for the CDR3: TGTGCCAGCAGCCCCGCCGGGGGGTACTCAGGGACGCAGTATTTT. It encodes CASSPAGGYSGTQYF.

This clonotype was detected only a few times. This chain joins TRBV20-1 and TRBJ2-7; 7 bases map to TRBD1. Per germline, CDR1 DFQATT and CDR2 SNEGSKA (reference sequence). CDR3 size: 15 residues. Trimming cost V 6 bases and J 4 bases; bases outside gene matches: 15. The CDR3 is CSALEVGTEGYEQYF. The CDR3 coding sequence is TGCAGTGCATTGGAGGTAGGGACAGAGGGATACGAGCAGTACTTC.

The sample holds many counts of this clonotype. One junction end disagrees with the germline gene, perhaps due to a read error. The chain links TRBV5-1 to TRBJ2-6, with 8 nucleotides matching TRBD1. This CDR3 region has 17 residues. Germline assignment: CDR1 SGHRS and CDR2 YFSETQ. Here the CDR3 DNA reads TGTGCCAGCAGCTTAGGGGGGACAGGATCAGGGGCCAACGTCCTGACTTTC. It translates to CASSLGGTGSGANVLTF.

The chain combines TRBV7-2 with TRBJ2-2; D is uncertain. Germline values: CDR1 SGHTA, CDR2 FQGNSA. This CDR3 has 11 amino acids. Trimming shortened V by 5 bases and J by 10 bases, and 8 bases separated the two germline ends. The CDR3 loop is CASSPRVELFF. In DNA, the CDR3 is TGTGCCAGCAGCCCCCGGGTGGAGCTGTTTTTT.

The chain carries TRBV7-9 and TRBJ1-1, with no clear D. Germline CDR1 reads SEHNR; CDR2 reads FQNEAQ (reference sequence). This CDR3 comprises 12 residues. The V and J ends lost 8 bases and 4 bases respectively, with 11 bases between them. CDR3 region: CASRRGVTEAFF. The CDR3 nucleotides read TGTGCCAGCCGACGGGGTGTCACTGAAGCTTTCTTT.

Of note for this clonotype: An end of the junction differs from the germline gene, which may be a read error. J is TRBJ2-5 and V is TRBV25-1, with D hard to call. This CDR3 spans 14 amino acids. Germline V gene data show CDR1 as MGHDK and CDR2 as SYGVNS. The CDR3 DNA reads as TGTGCCGGCAGTGAACCCAGACTCCAAGAGACCCAGTACTTC. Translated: CAGSEPRLQETQYF.

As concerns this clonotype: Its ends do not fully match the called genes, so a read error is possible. The CDR3 reads CTSSSYVSPDEQFF. The DNA for the CDR3 is TGTACCAGCAGCTCATATGTTAGTCCGGATGAGCAGTTCTTC. The rearrangement links TRBV7-9 to TRBJ2-1; D is undetermined. CDR3 length equals 14 residues. CDR1 is SEHNR and CDR2 is FQNEAQ in the germline V gene (reference sequence).